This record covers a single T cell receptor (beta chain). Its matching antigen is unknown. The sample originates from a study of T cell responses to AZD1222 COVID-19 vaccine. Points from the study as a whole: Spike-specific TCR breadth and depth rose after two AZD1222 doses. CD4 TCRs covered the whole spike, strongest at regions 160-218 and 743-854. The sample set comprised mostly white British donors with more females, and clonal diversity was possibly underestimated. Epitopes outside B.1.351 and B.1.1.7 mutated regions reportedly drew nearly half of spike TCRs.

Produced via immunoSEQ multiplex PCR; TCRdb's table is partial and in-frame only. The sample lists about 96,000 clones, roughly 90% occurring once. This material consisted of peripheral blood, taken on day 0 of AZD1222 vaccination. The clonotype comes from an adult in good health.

CDR3 nucleotides: TGCGCCAGCAGTCCTGGCACAGCAACGACCTACGAGCAGTACTTC. It translates to CASSPGTATTYEQYF. The chain uses TRBV4-3 and TRBJ2-7; D is undetermined. From germline, CDR1 is LGHNA and CDR2 YSLEER. V was shortened by 6 bases and J by 2 bases, with 17 bases between the two germline ends. There are 15 residues in the CDR3.